This T cell receptor beta chain was identified in a study of human T cells and chemical hapten exposure. Study context: Alopecia areata, totalis or universalis affected patients, mainly female.

One entry per CDR3 protein results from TCRdb running MiXCR on the RACE reads. Of 80,000 to 95,000 distinct CDR3 sequences listed, approximately 10% are singletons. CDR3 size: 16 residues. The germline CDR1 and CDR2 sequences are LGHNA and YSLEER. V shed 0 bases and J 2 bases; nucleotides not matched to a gene: 3. Time point given: patch test 2, 6 weeks after DPC sensitization. Treatment meaning: therapeutic diphenylcyclopropenone sensitization with weekly scalp DPC. This clonotype turned up a few times. Sequences were derived from whole blood, sampled in connection with sensitization to the hapten diphenylcyclopropenone (DPC). This TCR was recovered from a man aged 40-49 years with alopecia areata. Some clones in this sample may be carry-over from other donors' samples. The chain employs TRBV4-3 and TRBJ2-1; 8 positions agree with TRBD2. CDR3 DNA sequence: TGCGCCAGCAGCCAAGAGGCAGCGGGGGCCTACAATGAGCAGTTCTTC. Its translation is CASSQEAAGAYNEQFF.